The 23 T cell receptor beta chains listed next were all sequenced from one sample in a study of blood T cell repertoires in COVID-19. This table comes from immunoSEQ multiplex PCR, and its TCRdb copy is limited to in-frame clones, with some not included. This sample has 100,000 to 150,000 clones, with about 85% found just once. The sample taken for sequencing was peripheral blood. The receptors shown here come from a man aged 80 or over with active or convalescent COVID-19.

By share of the sample, this clone is medium-sized. This chain joins TRBV6-5 and TRBJ2-3; 8 nucleotides line up with TRBD2. This CDR3 spans 14 amino acids. Trimming cost V 6 bases and J 4 bases; bases outside gene matches: 6. The V gene's germline CDR1 is MNHEY and CDR2 SVGAGI. CDR3 bases: TGTGCCAGCAGACCGGGACTAGAGGCAGATACGCAGTATTTT. It codes for CASRPGLEADTQYF.

The chain is built from TRBV29-1 and TRBJ1-2; a possible D gene is TRBD1 (5 bases). V was trimmed by 6 bases and J by 4 bases, leaving 15 bases between them. The V gene's germline CDR1 is SQVTM and CDR2 ANQGSEA. This CDR3 has 13 residues. The CDR3 reads CSVARGALYGYTF. DNA for the CDR3: TGCAGCGTAGCTAGGGGCGCGCTCTATGGCTACACCTTC.

The sample holds one count of this clone. J is TRBJ1-1 and V is TRBV6-5, with a weak D call TRBD1 (5 bases). The ends were cut back, 6 bases at V and 1 base at J, with 12 bases in the middle. Looked up from germline, CDR1 is MNHEY and CDR2 is SVGAGI. The CDR3 is 14 amino acids. CDR3 nucleotides: TGTGCCAGCAGGGCCCCCGACAGGAACACTGAAGCTTTCTTT. This translates into CASRAPDRNTEAFF.

This chain connects TRBV19 to TRBJ1-6, with 7 bases matching TRBD1. CDR1 is LNHDA and CDR2 is SQIVND in the germline V gene (reference sequence). The CDR3 runs 15 residues. With V trimmed by 5 bases and J by 5 bases, 6 bases remained unmatched. In DNA form, the CDR3 reads TGTGCCAGTAGTCCTCGGACAGGAAATAATTCACCCCTCCACTTT. This codes for CASSPRTGNNSPLHF. Full variable domain (missing parts from reference TRBV19 and TRBJ1-6): DGGITQSPKYLFRKEGQNVTLSCEQNLNHDAMYWYRQDPGQGLRLIYYSQIVNDFQKGDIAEGYSVSREKKESFPLTVTSAQKNPTAFYLCASSPRTGNNSPLHFGNGTRLTVT.

The J gene is TRBJ1-6, the V gene TRBV7-9; no firm D call. V was clipped by 1 base and J by 6 bases, with 16 bases between them. Germline lookup yields CDR1 SEHNR and CDR2 FQNEAQ (reference sequence). This CDR3 region has 17 residues. CDR3 sequence: CASSLGSTGSGNSPLHF. The CDR3 DNA reads as TGTGCCAGCAGCTTAGGGAGTACTGGGTCGGGTAATTCACCCCTCCACTTT.

The chain carries TRBV5-1 and TRBJ2-2; a weak D match, TRBD1 (6 bases). CDR3 length equals 15 residues. The V end was cut by 4 bases, the J end by 1 base, with 11 bases between. In germline, CDR1 is SGHRS, CDR2 YFSETQ. The CDR3: CASSRGQLNTGELFF. CDR3 nucleotide sequence: TGCGCCAGCAGCAGGGGACAACTGAACACCGGGGAGCTGTTTTTT. Based on the CDR3 plus reference TRBV5-1 and TRBJ2-2, the full variable domain is KAGVTQTPRYLIKTRGQQVTLSCSPISGHRSVSWYQQTPGQGLQFLFEYFSETQRNKGNFPGRFSGRQFSNSRSEMNVSTLELGDSALYLCASSRGQLNTGELFFGEGSRLTVL.

The CDR3 sequence is CSVELRWAGGPLETQYF. DNA for the CDR3: TGCAGCGTTGAACTTCGTTGGGCGGGGGGGCCCTTGGAGACCCAGTACTTC. The genes are TRBV29-1 and TRBJ2-5; 9 positions match TRBD2. CDR3 size: 17 residues. Germline V CDR1 and CDR2: SQVTM, ANQGSEA. V shed 2 bases, J shed 5 bases, and the junction held 15 bases outside the gene matches.

This clone has just a few counts. This chain uses TRBV5-6 with TRBJ1-6, with D hard to call. V was cut by 5 bases and J by 3 bases, with 12 bases left in between. This CDR3 is 15 amino acids long. CDR1 and CDR2 (germline): SGHDT, YYEEEE. In DNA, the CDR3 is TGTGCCAGCAGGGCGCGAGGTCTCTATAATTCACCCCTCCACTTT. It specifies CASRARGLYNSPLHF. The full variable domain, with the rest looked up from reference TRBV5-6 and TRBJ1-6, is DAGVTQSPTHLIKTRGQQVTLRCSPKSGHDTVSWYQQALGQGPQFIFQYYEEEERQRGNFPDRFSGHQFPNYSSELNVNALLLGDSALYLCASRARGLYNSPLHFGNGTRLTVT.

This chain connects TRBV12-3 or TRBV12-4 to TRBJ2-7, with no clear D. CDR3 length: 12 residues. Trimming took off 3 bases at V and 2 bases at J, with 5 bases between the two ends. The CDR3 nucleotides read TGTGCCAGCAGTTTCCTAACCTACGAGCAGTACTTC. Protein product: CASSFLTYEQYF.

The chain uses TRBV18 and TRBJ2-2; D might be TRBD1 (6 bases). CDR1 and CDR2 from the germline V gene are KGHSH and LQKENI. CDR3 length: 16 residues. Trimming took 0 bases from V and 0 from J, leaving 8 bases between them. CDR3 protein: CASSPPGQSNTGELFF. DNA for the CDR3: TGTGCCAGCTCACCACCGGGACAATCGAACACCGGGGAGCTGTTTTTT. Based on the CDR3 plus reference TRBV18 and TRBJ2-2, the full variable domain is NAGVMQNPRHLVRRRGQEARLRCSPMKGHSHVYWYRQLPEEGLKFMVYLQKENIIDESGMPKERFSAEFPKEGPSILRIQQVVRGDSAAYFCASSPPGQSNTGELFFGEGSRLTVL.

The V gene is TRBV29-1, the J gene TRBJ2-5, with D tentatively TRBD1 (6 bases). Germline CDR1 SQVTM, CDR2 ANQGSEA. The ends were cut back, 6 bases at V and 4 bases at J, with 18 bases in the middle. The CDR3 is 14 residues long. CDR3 sequence (DNA): TGCAGCGTCCTCGGCTCATCAGGGGCAGAGACCCAGTACTTC. Its translation is CSVLGSSGAETQYF.

This clone was picked up one time. V usage is TRBV5-4 and J usage is TRBJ2-5; 9 bases agree with TRBD2. CDR3 size: 16 residues. Losses at the gene ends were 0 bases for V and 3 bases for J; bases not matched to a gene: 6. Germline V gene data show CDR1 as SGHNT and CDR2 as YYREEE (reference sequence). The CDR3 spells CASSLAMVAGEETQYF. The CDR3 bases are TGTGCCAGCAGCTTGGCCATGGTAGCGGGGGAAGAGACCCAGTACTTC.

This chain joins TRBV5-1 and TRBJ2-1, with TRBD2 matching 9 bases. The germline CDR1 and CDR2 sequences are SGHRS and YFSETQ. CDR3 size: 15 residues. The J segment lost 5 bases and the V segment lost 0 bases, leaving 3 bases of the junction unmatched. The CDR3 coding sequence is TGCGCCAGCAGCTTGGGGGCGGGAGGGAACAATGAGCAGTTCTTC. As protein: CASSLGAGGNNEQFF.

The chain has TRBV15 and TRBJ2-5, with D perhaps matching TRBD2 (6 bases). Germline CDR1 reads LNHNV; CDR2 reads YYDKDF (reference sequence). Trimming stripped 5 bases from V and 4 bases from J, with 20 bases between. This CDR3 has 16 residues. In nucleotides, the CDR3 is TGTGCCACCAGCCGAATTTCCTCGCGGGGAATAGAGACCCAGTACTTC. Translation: CATSRISSRGIETQYF. Supplemented by reference TRBV15 and TRBJ2-5, the full variable domain reads DAMVIQNPRYQVTQFGKPVTLSCSQTLNHNVMYWYQQKSSQAPKLLFHYYDKDFNNEADTPDNFQSRRPNTSFCFLDIRSPGLGDTAMYLCATSRISSRGIETQYFGPGTRLLVL.

The V gene is TRBV19, the J gene TRBJ1-2; a weak D match, TRBD1 (5 bases). This CDR3 comprises 14 residues. The germline V gene encodes CDR1 LNHDA and CDR2 SQIVND (reference sequence). V dropped 5 bases and J dropped 4 bases, with 14 bases sitting between them. Here the CDR3 DNA reads TGTGCCAGTAGTTCTCTGGGGGGTGGCTATGGCTACACCTTC. Translation gives CASSSLGGGYGYTF.

CDR3 residues: CASSERQVDTQYF. The CDR3 DNA follows: TGTGCCAGCAGCGAAAGACAGGTGGATACGCAGTATTTT. The rearrangement joins TRBV7-6 to TRBJ2-3, with a weak D call TRBD1 (6 bases). CDR1 SGHVS and CDR2 FNYEAQ come from the germline V gene. V was pared by 5 bases and J by 6 bases, with 12 bases between. This CDR3 spans 13 amino acids.

This sequence joins TRBV2 and TRBJ2-5; tentatively, D is TRBD1 (6 bases). Trimming removed 7 bases from V and 2 bases from J, with 14 bases in between. The CDR3 sequence is 14 residues long. CDR1 is SNHLY, CDR2 FYNNEI, per germline. CDR3 amino acids: CASTTYRVQETQYF. The DNA for the CDR3 is TGTGCCAGCACTACGTACAGGGTACAAGAGACCCAGTACTTC.

This chain links TRBV28 with TRBJ2-7, with D tentatively TRBD2 (6 bases). CDR1 is MDHEN, CDR2 SYDVKM, per germline. This CDR3 contains 16 residues. The germline V and J ends were trimmed by 2 bases and 3 bases, with 17 bases remaining between them. The CDR3 region has the DNA TGTGCCAGCAGTTTAATCACAAGCGGGCAGGTCTACGAGCAGTACTTC. This codes for CASSLITSGQVYEQYF. Based on the CDR3 plus reference TRBV28 and TRBJ2-7, the full variable domain is DVKVTQSSRYLVKRTGEKVFLECVQDMDHENMFWYRQDPGLGLRLIYFSYDVKMKEKGDIPEGYSVSREKKERFSLILESASTNQTSMYLCASSLITSGQVYEQYFGPGTRLTVT.

This chain links TRBV7-2 with TRBJ1-2, with D perhaps TRBD1 (6 bases). V lost 1 base, J lost 5 bases, and 11 bases lay in between. CDR1 is SGHTA and CDR2 is FQGNSA in the germline V gene. The length of the CDR3 is 14 residues. The CDR3 spells CASSLDGQLYGYTF. Here the CDR3 DNA reads TGTGCCAGCAGCTTAGACGGACAGCTGTATGGCTACACCTTC.

This clone was seen a single time. The chain recombines TRBV24-1 with TRBJ2-5; D remains ambiguous. Germline CDR1 KGHDR, CDR2 SFDVKD. The CDR3 extends over 15 amino acids. The V end was cut by 7 bases, the J end by 4 bases, with 18 bases between. This CDR3 is CATSANLGRGETQYF. CDR3 coding DNA: TGTGCCACCAGCGCCAACCTCGGCAGAGGAGAGACCCAGTACTTC.

The chain uses TRBV15 and TRBJ2-7; 10 nucleotides match TRBD1. Germline CDR1 LNHNV, CDR2 YYDKDF (reference sequence). The CDR3 contains 15 residues. V shed 5 bases, J shed 2 bases, and the junction held 6 bases outside the gene matches. The DNA for the CDR3 is TGTGCCACCAGCCGTCCCGGGACAGGGGCCTACGAGCAGTACTTC. Protein product: CATSRPGTGAYEQYF.

The rearrangement joins TRBV28 to TRBJ1-6, with a tentative D call TRBD1 (6 bases). Germline V gene sequence: CDR1 MDHEN, CDR2 SYDVKM. The CDR3 has 13 residues. The germline V and J ends were trimmed by 6 bases and 8 bases, with 11 bases remaining between them. CDR3 region: CASRNRVDSPLHF. The CDR3 DNA reads TGTGCCAGCAGAAACAGGGTAGATTCACCCCTCCACTTT.

J is TRBJ2-2 and V is TRBV5-1; TRBD2 is a possible D gene (5 bases). Germline CDR1 is SGHRS and CDR2 is YFSETQ. The ends were cut back, 0 bases at V and 6 bases at J, with 6 bases in the middle. This CDR3 contains 13 residues. CDR3: CASSLALAGELFF. The CDR3 bases are TGCGCCAGCAGCTTGGCACTAGCCGGGGAGCTGTTTTTT. The complete variable domain, with remaining parts taken from reference TRBV5-1 and TRBJ2-2, reads KAGVTQTPRYLIKTRGQQVTLSCSPISGHRSVSWYQQTPGQGLQFLFEYFSETQRNKGNFPGRFSGRQFSNSRSEMNVSTLELGDSALYLCASSLALAGELFFGEGSRLTVL.